The 7 T cell receptor beta chains below were found in one sample sequenced in a study of glioma-infiltrating T cells. Using RNA template, CDR3s of TCR alpha and beta were amplified with iRepertoire arm-PCR. MiXCR, run by TCRdb on the multiplex PCR reads, gives a single entry per CDR3 protein. This sample yields 90,000 to 110,000 distinct CDR3 sequences, of which approximately 26% are seen a single time; around 30% belongs to the top ten. The sequencing sample was made of glioma tissue, nonneoplastic brain tissue, or PBMCs (not recorded which). The receptors come from a human donor with low-grade glioma or glioblastoma, undergoing nonglioma brain surgery, or in good health (not recorded which).

At least ten counts were recorded for this clonotype. The V gene is TRBV5-4, the J gene TRBJ2-1; the match to TRBD2 covers 9 bases. The CDR3 covers 15 residues. CDR1 and CDR2 from the germline V gene are SGHNT and YYREEE (reference sequence). V lost 4 bases, J lost 6 bases, and 8 bases stayed unmatched. This chain's CDR3 is CASSPGLAGFNEQFF. Here the CDR3 DNA reads TGTGCCAGCAGCCCCGGGCTAGCGGGATTCAATGAGCAGTTCTTC.

This clonotype came up many times. This rearrangement joins TRBV20-1 to TRBJ2-7, with D hard to call. From germline, CDR1 is DFQATT and CDR2 SNEGSKA (reference sequence). The CDR3 loop spans 14 amino acids. V was cut by 0 bases and J by 4 bases, with 13 bases left in between. CDR3 amino acids: CSARDILSKYEQYF. The CDR3 coding sequence is TGCAGTGCTAGAGATATCTTGTCTAAATACGAGCAGTACTTC.

In the case of this clonotype: This clone may be a read error of a much larger clone one base away. The J gene is TRBJ1-5, the V gene TRBV6-6; 7 bases agree with TRBD1. This CDR3 spans 14 amino acids. Germline CDR1 is MNHNY and CDR2 is SVGAGI (reference sequence). This CDR3 reads CASSDRVDNKPQHF. The CDR3, as DNA: TGTGCCAGCAGCGACAGGGTCGACAATAAGCCCCAGCATTTT.

This clonotype was seen many times. The chain carries TRBV11-2 and TRBJ1-2; 8 bases line up with TRBD1. The CDR3 contains 14 residues. The junction had 6 bases not matched to a gene; V was cut back by 3 bases and J by 6 bases. Germline CDR1 reads SGHAT; CDR2 reads FQNNGV. In nucleotides, the CDR3 is TGTGCCAGCAGCTTCGCAGGGGGCTCTAATGGCTACACCTTC. The encoded protein is CASSFAGGSNGYTF.

This clonotype was picked up many times. This chain uses TRBV27 with TRBJ1-1; no reliable D call. The CDR3 runs to 12 residues. The germline V gene has CDR1 MNHEY and CDR2 SMNVEV (reference sequence). The V end was cut by 4 bases, the J end by 11 bases, with 14 bases between. The CDR3 protein is CASSSGSRGAFF. CDR3 coding DNA: TGTGCCAGCAGTTCTGGGTCGCGCGGGGCTTTCTTT.

Many counts were recorded for this clonotype. This sequence joins TRBV6-2 or TRBV6-3 and TRBJ2-2; 9 nucleotides match TRBD1. Germline values: CDR1 MNHEY, CDR2 SVGEGT. This CDR3 contains 19 residues. V lost 5 bases and J lost 1; bases outside the gene matches: 14. This CDR3 reads CASSRPGQGSSENTGELFF. In DNA form, the CDR3 reads TGTGCCAGCAGTAGACCGGGACAGGGATCTAGCGAGAACACCGGGGAGCTGTTTTTT.

This clonotype occurred many times. V gene TRBV6-1 combines with J gene TRBJ2-1, with TRBD1 as a possible D gene (5 bases). Trimming took off 5 bases at V and 6 bases at J, with 14 bases between the two ends. The CDR3 is made up of 14 amino acids. Germline CDR1 is MNHNS and CDR2 is SASEGT. The CDR3 protein is CASSRQPRVNEQFF. Here the CDR3 DNA reads TGTGCCAGCAGTCGACAGCCCCGAGTCAATGAGCAGTTCTTC.